This is a list of T cell receptor beta chains from one sample in a study of molecular identifiers for immune sequencing clone quantification. TCRdb itself ran the PCR reads through MiXCR, one entry per CDR3 protein. The sample carries approximately 500,000 distinct CDR3 sequences, about a fifth recorded once. The sample was naive CD8+ T cells from blood, with Jurkat cell RNA spiked in. The receptors stem from a human donor in good health. Some libraries in this study had Jurkat cell RNA spiked in. The conserved cysteine and the conserved F or W are not part of the CDR3 here. The order of the fields is V gene, CDR3 length, J gene, CDR3 protein.

v_gene: TRBV19
len: 11
j_gene: TRBJ1-5
CDR3aa: ASGQYSNQPRH

v_gene: TRBV7-9
len: 11
j_gene: TRBJ1-1
CDR3aa: ASRGGRNTEAF

v_gene: TRBV19
len: 12
j_gene: TRBJ2-2
CDR3aa: ASSHGTNTGELF

v_gene: TRBV10-2
len: 13
j_gene: TRBJ2-3
CDR3aa: ASSARAVRTDTQY

v_gene: TRBV4-1
len: 11
j_gene: TRBJ2-7
CDR3aa: ASSPWGDYEQY

v_gene: TRBV5-1
len: 13
j_gene: TRBJ1-6
CDR3aa: ASSLFGQGNSPLH

v_gene: TRBV19
len: 11
j_gene: TRBJ1-1
CDR3aa: ASSWVGDTEAF

v_gene: TRBV20-1
len: 15
j_gene: TRBJ2-3
CDR3aa: SADSVLAAEPTDTQY

v_gene: TRBV4-1
len: 12
j_gene: TRBJ1-4
CDR3aa: ASSELDQPEKLF

v_gene: TRBV30
len: 11
j_gene: TRBJ2-2
CDR3aa: AWSGRNTGELF

v_gene: TRBV20-1
len: 13
j_gene: TRBJ2-5
CDR3aa: SARVAGGDQETQY

v_gene: TRBV9
len: 13
j_gene: TRBJ1-1
CDR3aa: ASSVLSGVNTEAF

v_gene: TRBV30
len: 9
j_gene: TRBJ2-1
CDR3aa: AWSDSGEQF

v_gene: TRBV24-1
len: 19
j_gene: TRBJ2-3
CDR3aa: ATSAPAFPGAPGDSTDTQY

v_gene: TRBV2
len: 10
j_gene: TRBJ2-4
CDR3aa: ASSRDQNIQY

v_gene: TRBV12-3/TRBV12-4
len: 13
j_gene: TRBJ2-2
CDR3aa: ASSLALKVTGELF

v_gene: TRBV29-1
len: 14
j_gene: TRBJ2-7
CDR3aa: SVVEGNLGPSRGQY

v_gene: TRBV7-4
len: 11
j_gene: TRBJ1-6
CDR3aa: ASSLGQNSPLY